The next 23 T cell receptor beta chains were all read from a single sample in a study of radiation and T cells in renal cell carcinoma. Time point noted: blood 2 weeks post-SBRT. This sample's treatment: 15 Gy SBRT to primary tumor, nephrectomy 4 weeks later. TCRdb keeps only in-frame clones here, not all; method: immunoSEQ multiplex PCR. The table includes around 76,000 clones, about four fifths detected once. The sequencing here drew on blood, taken from a patient whose treatment included radiotherapy and nephrectomy. These receptors were taken from a man aged 60 to 69 with renal cell carcinoma.

This chain connects TRBV19 to TRBJ2-6, with D perhaps matching TRBD1 (5 bases). This CDR3 contains 13 residues. CDR1 is LNHDA and CDR2 is SQIVND in the germline V gene (reference sequence). The V and J ends lost 10 bases and 0 bases respectively, with 7 bases between them. The CDR3 is CATRVSGANVLTF. CDR3 bases: TGTGCCACCAGGGTCTCTGGGGCCAACGTCCTGACTTTC.

The chain links TRBV6-1 to TRBJ2-1, with TRBD1 matching over 10 bases. The CDR3 is made up of 16 amino acids. Trimming took 4 bases from V and 1 from J; bases not matched to a gene: 4. Germline-derived CDR1 and CDR2 are MNHNS and SASEGT. Here the CDR3 reads CASSARQGASYNEQFF. CDR3 nucleotide sequence: TGTGCCAGCAGTGCTAGACAGGGGGCTTCCTACAATGAGCAGTTCTTC.

The genes are TRBV9 and TRBJ1-1, with D possibly matching TRBD1 (5 bases). V lost 0 bases, J lost 1 base, and 10 bases lay in between. Germline V gene data show CDR1 as SGDLS and CDR2 as YYNGEE. The CDR3 runs 15 residues. The CDR3 bases are TGTGCCAGCAGCGTAGCGGGGCGGCCGAACACTGAAGCTTTCTTT. This encodes CASSVAGRPNTEAFF.

The J gene is TRBJ2-7, the V gene TRBV13, with a weak D call TRBD1 (6 bases). V was pared by 4 bases and J by 2 bases, with 15 bases between. CDR1 is PRHDT and CDR2 is FYEKMQ in the germline V gene (reference sequence). CDR3 length: 15 residues. The CDR3: CASSSRGRAAYEQYF. The CDR3 nucleotides read TGTGCCAGCAGCTCAAGGGGGAGAGCCGCCTACGAGCAGTACTTC.

This chain joins TRBV18 and TRBJ2-3; no clear D gene. The germline V gene encodes CDR1 KGHSH and CDR2 LQKENI. The CDR3 loop spans 14 amino acids. V gave up 4 bases and J gave up 3 bases, with 11 bases separating them. The CDR3 DNA is TGTGCCAGCTCACAGGACCGATCTACAGATACGCAGTATTTT. It translates to CASSQDRSTDTQYF. Looking up the rest from reference TRBV18 and TRBJ2-3 gives the full variable domain: NAGVMQNPRHLVRRRGQEARLRCSPMKGHSHVYWYRQLPEEGLKFMVYLQKENIIDESGMPKERFSAEFPKEGPSILRIQQVVRGDSAAYFCASSQDRSTDTQYFGPGTRLTVL.

This chain uses TRBV19 with TRBJ1-1; D is undetermined. Trimming stripped 9 bases from V and 2 bases from J, with 25 bases between. This CDR3 comprises 17 residues. Germline CDR1 is LNHDA and CDR2 is SQIVND (reference sequence). CDR3 nucleotides: TGTGCCAGCAAGGCCGGGAAGGCATGGGAGATTAACACTGAAGCTTTCTTT. It translates to CASKAGKAWEINTEAFF.

The rearrangement uses TRBV7-2 and TRBJ2-7; 8 bases line up with TRBD1. This CDR3 has 16 amino acids. Germline CDR1 SGHTA, CDR2 FQGNSA. Trimming cost V 3 bases and J 0 bases; bases outside gene matches: 7. The CDR3 is CASSFPGTGVSYEQYF. CDR3 DNA sequence: TGTGCCAGCAGCTTTCCCGGGACAGGTGTCTCCTACGAGCAGTACTTC. Based on the CDR3 plus reference TRBV7-2 and TRBJ2-7, the full variable domain is GAGVSQSPSNKVTEKGKDVELRCDPISGHTALYWYRQSLGQGLEFLIYFQGNSAPDKSGLPSDRFSAERTGGSVSTLTIQRTQQEDSAVYLCASSFPGTGVSYEQYFGPGTRLTVT.

This chain links TRBV7-6 with TRBJ2-3; 7 nucleotides align to TRBD1. V gave up 1 base and J gave up 2 bases; unmatched junction bases: 9. This CDR3 spans 17 amino acids. Per the germline V gene, CDR1 is SGHVS and CDR2 is FNYEAQ. CDR3 sequence reads: CASSLGGNRGLTDTQYF. For the CDR3, the DNA is TGTGCCAGCAGCTTAGGAGGGAACAGGGGCCTCACAGATACGCAGTATTTT.

In this sample, this clone turned up once. V gene TRBV13 combines with J gene TRBJ1-1; D is ambiguous. Germline lookup yields CDR1 PRHDT and CDR2 FYEKMQ (reference sequence). V lost 2 bases, J lost 1 base, and 11 bases lay in between. The CDR3 contains 15 residues. The CDR3 spells CASSLNSGANTEAFF. Here the CDR3 DNA reads TGTGCCAGCAGCTTAAACTCAGGCGCGAACACTGAAGCTTTCTTT.

CDR3 sequence: CSAALAGGSGEQFF. The DNA of the CDR3 is TGCAGCGCCGCACTAGCGGGAGGTTCTGGTGAGCAGTTCTTC. The chain recombines TRBV29-1 with TRBJ2-1; TRBD2 matches 12 bases. The ends lost 7 bases at V and 9 bases at J; junction bases unmatched: 10. Germline CDR1 is SQVTM and CDR2 is ANQGSEA. The CDR3 has 14 amino acids.

The V gene is TRBV19, the J gene TRBJ1-2, with D tentatively TRBD1 (6 bases). This CDR3 is built from 14 residues. Germline assignment: CDR1 LNHDA and CDR2 SQIVND (reference sequence). The V end was cut by 4 bases, the J end by 3 bases, with 12 bases between. CDR3: CASSNREIDYGYTF. CDR3 coding DNA: TGTGCCAGTAGTAACAGGGAAATTGACTATGGCTACACCTTC.

The chain is built from TRBV18 and TRBJ1-1; D perhaps matches TRBD1 (6 bases). The CDR3 has 14 residues. Trimming took off 3 bases at V and 5 bases at J, with 13 bases between the two ends. From germline, CDR1 is KGHSH and CDR2 LQKENI. The DNA for the CDR3 is TGTGCCAGCTCACCGTCCCAGGGGCGGACTGAAGCTTTCTTT. Encoded protein: CASSPSQGRTEAFF.

This clone was counted a few times. V and J are TRBV10-3 and TRBJ1-1, with D possibly matching TRBD1 (5 bases). Trimming left V 3 bases short and J 4 bases short, with 12 bases between. CDR3 length: 14 residues. CDR1 and CDR2 from the germline V gene are ENHRY and SYGVKD. CDR3 amino acids: CAISELTRGTEAFF. CDR3 nucleotide sequence: TGTGCCATCAGTGAACTAACTAGGGGCACTGAAGCTTTCTTT.

This chain links TRBV12-2 with TRBJ2-7; the table names TRBD2, a call not compared with the DNA. TRBV12-2 is marked as a pseudogene. CDR3 length: 15 amino acids. The CDR3 region is CASRLVTSGRCEQYF. CDR3 in DNA: TGTGCAAGTCGCTTAGTCACTAGCGGGAGGTGCGAGCAGTACTTC.

The chain is built from TRBV5-4 and TRBJ2-3, with D unclear. V gave up 4 bases and J gave up 1 base, with 13 bases separating them. Per the germline V gene, CDR1 is SGHNT and CDR2 is YYREEE (reference sequence). The CDR3 length is 15 residues. In DNA, the CDR3 is TGTGCCAGCAGCGGGGATGTTAGAGGCACAGATACGCAGTATTTT. The encoded protein is CASSGDVRGTDTQYF.

This rearrangement joins TRBV5-1 to TRBJ1-5; D might be TRBD1 (6 bases). The CDR3 has 14 residues. Germline lookup yields CDR1 SGHRS and CDR2 YFSETQ. The V gene lost 1 base and the J gene lost 5 bases, with 10 bases spanning the gap. The CDR3 nucleotides are TGCGCCAGCAGCTTGTCAGGGGAGGATCAGCCCCAGCATTTT. This encodes CASSLSGEDQPQHF.

The V call is TRBV5-1, the J call TRBJ1-1; D call uncertain. Deletions cut 2 bases from V and 7 bases from J, with 12 bases between. Germline CDR1 reads SGHRS; CDR2 reads YFSETQ. This CDR3 has 13 amino acids. The CDR3 nucleotides read TGCGCCAGCAGCTTTTCCGTTTCGGGTGAAGCTTTCTTT. Amino acids: CASSFSVSGEAFF.

Concerning this clone itself: At one boundary the junction diverges from the germline segment, which might be a read error. The DNA of the CDR3 is TGTGCCAGTAGTGAGGGGGCGCTCCGATTTTTT. Translating gives CASSEGALRFF. V and J are TRBV19 and TRBJ1-5; TRBD1 matches at 7 bases. The CDR3 has 11 residues. The V gene's germline CDR1 is LNHDA and CDR2 SQIVND (reference sequence).

This clone came up a few times. The gene calls are TRBV28 and TRBJ1-2; TRBD1 might be the D (6 bases). Germline values: CDR1 MDHEN, CDR2 SYDVKM. This CDR3 comprises 13 residues. Trimming took off 11 bases at V and 8 bases at J, with 21 bases between the two ends. CDR3 loop: CAGQEGGRSGYTF. CDR3 coding DNA: TGTGCCGGCCAAGAGGGGGGGAGGTCGGGCTACACCTTC.

The chain combines TRBV11-2 with TRBJ2-7, with TRBD2 matching 14 bases. Unmatched junction bases numbered 10, after V lost 2 bases and J lost 4 bases. CDR1 and CDR2 from the germline V gene are SGHAT and FQNNGV. The CDR3 runs to 18 residues. The CDR3: CASSLSPSGLAGEYEQYF. In DNA form, the CDR3 reads TGTGCCAGCAGCTTAAGCCCATCGGGACTAGCGGGAGAGTACGAGCAGTACTTC.

The chain is built from TRBV5-6 and TRBJ2-7, with D hard to call. Per the germline V gene, CDR1 is SGHDT and CDR2 is YYEEEE. The CDR3 consists of 12 residues. V was cut by 1 base and J by 5 bases, with 7 bases left in between. The CDR3 here is CASSLWVNEQYF. The DNA for the CDR3 is TGTGCCAGCAGCTTGTGGGTGAACGAGCAGTACTTC.

The sample holds a few counts of this clone. The chain recombines TRBV5-4 with TRBJ1-4; D unclear. Germline V CDR1 and CDR2: SGHNT, YYREEE (reference sequence). Trimming removed 0 bases from V and 7 bases from J, with 13 bases in between. The CDR3 length is 15 residues. The CDR3 region is CASSLGAGIGEKLFF. The CDR3, as DNA: TGTGCCAGCAGCTTGGGCGCGGGGATTGGTGAAAAACTGTTTTTT. Supplemented by reference TRBV5-4 and TRBJ1-4, the full variable domain reads ETGVTQSPTHLIKTRGQQVTLRCSSQSGHNTVSWYQQALGQGPQFIFQYYREEENGRGNFPPRFSGLQFPNYSSELNVNALELDDSALYLCASSLGAGIGEKLFFGSGTQLSVL.

The chain uses TRBV7-6 and TRBJ2-1; 16 bases agree with TRBD2. With V trimmed by 1 base and J by 8 bases, 8 bases remained unmatched. Germline CDR1 is SGHVS and CDR2 is FNYEAQ. The CDR3 extends over 18 amino acids. The CDR3 region has the DNA TGTGCCAGCAGCTTAGTAGGGGCCGGGACTAGCGGGGGGGATGAGCAGTTCTTC. Translation gives CASSLVGAGTSGGDEQFF.